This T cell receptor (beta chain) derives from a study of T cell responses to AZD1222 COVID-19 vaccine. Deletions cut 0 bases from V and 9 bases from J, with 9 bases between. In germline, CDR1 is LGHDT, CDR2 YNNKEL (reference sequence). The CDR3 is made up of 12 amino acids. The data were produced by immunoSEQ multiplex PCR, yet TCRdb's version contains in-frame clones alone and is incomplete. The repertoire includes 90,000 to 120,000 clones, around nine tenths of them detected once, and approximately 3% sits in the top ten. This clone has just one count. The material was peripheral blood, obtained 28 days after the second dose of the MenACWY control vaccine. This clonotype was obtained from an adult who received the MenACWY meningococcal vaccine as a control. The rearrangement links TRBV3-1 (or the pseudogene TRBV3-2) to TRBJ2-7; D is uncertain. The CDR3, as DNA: TGTGCCAGCAGCCAAGAGCTGGAACCGCAGTACTTC. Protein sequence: CASSQELEPQYF.